What follows are 4 T cell receptor beta chains derived from one specimen sequenced in a study of PD-1 blockade in classical Hodgkin lymphoma. The time point is: cycle 4 day 1 (C4D1), after less than 7 weeks of nivolumab. Relapses following autologous stem cell transplantation were seen in all patients, with brentuximab vedotin exposure varying. Magnetic negative selection was used to purify CD4+ T cells from thawed PBMCs. TCRdb's table, derived via immunoSEQ multiplex PCR, lists solely in-frame clones and lacks some. The table records approximately 20,000 clones, around four fifths of them present only once. Here the sequenced sample was CD4+ T cells from blood, taken before the fourth cycle of nivolumab. These receptor sequences come from a human donor with classical Hodgkin lymphoma.

The chain uses TRBV7-2 and TRBJ2-2, with TRBD2 matching 13 bases. The CDR3 is 15 residues long. Germline V lookup: CDR1 SGHTA, CDR2 FQGNSA. V trimming: 6 bases; J trimming: 6 bases; junction bases outside the gene matches: 4. The CDR3 DNA sequence: TGTGCCAGCAGAAGACTAGCGGGAGGACCCGGGGAGCTGTTTTTT. Translating gives CASRRLAGGPGELFF.

The CDR3 DNA follows: TGTGCCAGCAGTAGGGACTATAGCAATCAGCCCCAGCATTTT. Amino acids: CASSRDYSNQPQHF. V gene TRBV2 combines with J gene TRBJ1-5, with a tentative D call TRBD1 (5 bases). CDR3 size: 14 residues. Germline assignment: CDR1 SNHLY and CDR2 FYNNEI. The germline V and J ends were trimmed by 5 bases and 0 bases, with 8 bases remaining between them.

This chain uses TRBV6-1 with TRBJ2-7; D could derive from TRBD1 or TRBD2 (5 bases each). This CDR3 is 12 amino acids long. CDR1 is MNHNS and CDR2 is SASEGT in the germline V gene. The V end was cut by 6 bases, the J end by 4 bases, with 10 bases between. The CDR3 DNA follows: TGTGCCAGCAGGGGACCAGGTTACGAGCAGTACTTC. Translated, it gives CASRGPGYEQYF.

The V gene is TRBV6-5, the J gene TRBJ2-5, with 10 bases aligning to TRBD1. Germline loops: CDR1 MNHEY, CDR2 SVGAGI. V lost 2 bases, J lost 4 bases, and 1 base stayed unmatched. The CDR3 spans 14 residues. DNA of the CDR3: TGTGCCAGCAGTTACGACAGGGGGCGAGAGACCCAGTACTTC. Residues: CASSYDRGRETQYF.